These 4 T cell receptor beta chains came from one sample sequenced in a study of shared clonotypes between healthy human individuals. Naive CD8 cells were CD45RO-negative, positively selected for CCR7, excluding terminally differentiated effector memory CD45RA+ cells. Clones were sequenced by immunoSEQ multiplex PCR, and TCRdb holds only the in-frame ones, with some missing. The top ten clones hold 0.25% to 0.35% of a sample with about 600,000 clones, more than 95% of them seen once. The sample taken for sequencing was naive CD8+ T cells sorted from blood. These receptors all come from a man younger than 45 in good health.

The chain carries TRBV29-1 and TRBJ2-7; D not resolved. Trimming stripped 7 bases from V and 4 bases from J, with 17 bases between. The CDR3 is 13 amino acids. Germline CDR1 and CDR2: SQVTM and ANQGSEA. The CDR3 DNA sequence: TGCAGCGCTTTGACCCCTTGGGGATACGAGCAGTACTTC. Its protein is CSALTPWGYEQYF.

For the CDR3, the DNA is TGTGCCAGCACCTACATACTGGATGGTGGCTACACCTTC. Amino acid sequence: CASTYILDGGYTF. This rearrangement joins TRBV9 to TRBJ1-2; the D is unclear. V shed 6 bases and J shed 7 bases, with 16 bases lying between them. CDR3 length: 13 amino acids. Germline V gene lookup returns CDR1 SGDLS and CDR2 YYNGEE. The whole variable domain, filled in from reference TRBV9 and TRBJ1-2, reads DSGVTQTPKHLITATGQRVTLRCSPRSGDLSVYWYQQSLDQGLQFLIQYYNGEERAKGNILERFSAQQFPDLHSELNLSSLELGDSALYFCASTYILDGGYTFGSGTRLTVV.

The chain carries TRBV28 and TRBJ2-7; 7 positions agree with TRBD2. The CDR3 sequence is 14 residues long. Germline CDR1 is MDHEN and CDR2 is SYDVKM. V lost 5 bases to trimming and J lost 0 bases; unmatched junction nucleotides: 4. CDR3 DNA sequence: TGTGCCAGCAGTGAAAGCGGGGCCTCCTACGAGCAGTACTTC. It yields the protein CASSESGASYEQYF.

The chain employs TRBV9 and TRBJ2-1, with TRBD2 matching 11 bases. The CDR3 sequence is 18 residues long. Unmatched junction bases numbered 16, after V lost 4 bases and J lost 7 bases. CDR1 is SGDLS, CDR2 YYNGEE, per germline. The CDR3 DNA follows: TGTGCCAGCAGCCCCCAATTTTCACTAGCGGGAGAGAAGAATGAGCAGTTCTTC. It codes for CASSPQFSLAGEKNEQFF. Full variable domain (outside the CDR3, taken from reference TRBV9 and TRBJ2-1): DSGVTQTPKHLITATGQRVTLRCSPRSGDLSVYWYQQSLDQGLQFLIQYYNGEERAKGNILERFSAQQFPDLHSELNLSSLELGDSALYFCASSPQFSLAGEKNEQFFGPGTRLTVL.